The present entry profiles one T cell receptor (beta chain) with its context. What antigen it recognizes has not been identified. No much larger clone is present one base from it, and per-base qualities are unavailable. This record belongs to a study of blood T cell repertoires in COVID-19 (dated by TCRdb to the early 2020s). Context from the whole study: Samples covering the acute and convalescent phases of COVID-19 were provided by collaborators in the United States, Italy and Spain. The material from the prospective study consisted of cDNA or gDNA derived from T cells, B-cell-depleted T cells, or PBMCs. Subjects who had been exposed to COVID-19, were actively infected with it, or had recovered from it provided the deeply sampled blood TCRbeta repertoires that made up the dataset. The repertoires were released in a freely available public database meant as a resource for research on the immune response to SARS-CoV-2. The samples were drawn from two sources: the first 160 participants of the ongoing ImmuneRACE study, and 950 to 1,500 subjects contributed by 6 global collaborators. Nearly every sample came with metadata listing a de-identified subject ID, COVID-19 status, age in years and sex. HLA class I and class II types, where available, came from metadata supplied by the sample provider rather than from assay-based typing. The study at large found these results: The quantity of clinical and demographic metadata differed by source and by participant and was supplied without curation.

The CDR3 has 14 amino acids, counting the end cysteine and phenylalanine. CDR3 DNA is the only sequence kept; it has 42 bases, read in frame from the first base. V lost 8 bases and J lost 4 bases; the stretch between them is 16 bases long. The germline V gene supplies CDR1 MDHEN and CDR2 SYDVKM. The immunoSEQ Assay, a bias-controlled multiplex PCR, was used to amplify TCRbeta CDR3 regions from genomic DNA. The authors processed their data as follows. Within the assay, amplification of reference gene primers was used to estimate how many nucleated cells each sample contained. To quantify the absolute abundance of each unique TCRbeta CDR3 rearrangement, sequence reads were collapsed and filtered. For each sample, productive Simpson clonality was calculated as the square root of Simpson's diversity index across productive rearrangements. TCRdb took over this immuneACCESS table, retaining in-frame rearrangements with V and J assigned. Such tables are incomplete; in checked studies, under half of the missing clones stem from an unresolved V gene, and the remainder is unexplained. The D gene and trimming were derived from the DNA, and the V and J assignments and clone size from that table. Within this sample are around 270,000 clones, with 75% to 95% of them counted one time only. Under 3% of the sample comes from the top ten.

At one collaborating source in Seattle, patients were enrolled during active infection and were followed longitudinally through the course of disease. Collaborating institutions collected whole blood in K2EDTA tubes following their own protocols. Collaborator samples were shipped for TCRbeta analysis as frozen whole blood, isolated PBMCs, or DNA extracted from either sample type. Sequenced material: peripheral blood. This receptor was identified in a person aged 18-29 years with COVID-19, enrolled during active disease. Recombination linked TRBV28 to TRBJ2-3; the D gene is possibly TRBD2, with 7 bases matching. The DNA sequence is TGTGCCAGCGAAGCGAGGGGGAGGGCAGATACGCAGTATTTT. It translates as CASEARGRADTQYF.